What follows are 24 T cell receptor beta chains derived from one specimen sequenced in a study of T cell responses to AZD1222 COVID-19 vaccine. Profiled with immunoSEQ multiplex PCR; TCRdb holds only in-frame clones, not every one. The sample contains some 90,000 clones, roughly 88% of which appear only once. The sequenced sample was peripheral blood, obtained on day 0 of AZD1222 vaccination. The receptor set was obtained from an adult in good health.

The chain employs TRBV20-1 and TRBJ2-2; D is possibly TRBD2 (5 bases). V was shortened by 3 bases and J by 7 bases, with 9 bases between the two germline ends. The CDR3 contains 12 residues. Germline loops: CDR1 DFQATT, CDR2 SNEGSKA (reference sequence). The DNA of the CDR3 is TGCAGTGCTAGTGAGGGATTCGGGGAGCTGTTTTTT. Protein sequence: CSASEGFGELFF.

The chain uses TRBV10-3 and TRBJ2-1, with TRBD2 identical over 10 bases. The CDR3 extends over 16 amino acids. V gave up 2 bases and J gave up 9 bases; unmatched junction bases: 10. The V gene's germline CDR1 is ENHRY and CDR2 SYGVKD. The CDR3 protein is CAISETSGTRSSEQFF. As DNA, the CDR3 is TGTGCCATCAGTGAGACTAGCGGGACCCGTTCCAGTGAGCAGTTCTTC.

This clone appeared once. CDR3 region: CASSEQGNSPLHF. The CDR3 DNA reads TGTGCCAGCAGTGAACAGGGTAATTCACCCCTCCACTTT. The chain uses TRBV6-1 and TRBJ1-6, with D possibly being TRBD1 (5 bases). The V gene lost 2 bases and the J gene lost 6 bases, with 5 bases spanning the gap. Per the germline V gene, CDR1 is MNHNS and CDR2 is SASEGT. The length of the CDR3 is 13 residues.

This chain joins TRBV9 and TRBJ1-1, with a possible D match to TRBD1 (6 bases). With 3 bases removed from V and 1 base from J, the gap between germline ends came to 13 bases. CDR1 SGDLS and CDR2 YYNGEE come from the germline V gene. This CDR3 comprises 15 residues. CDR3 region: CASSAWTETNTEAFF. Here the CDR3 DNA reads TGTGCCAGCAGCGCCTGGACAGAAACGAACACTGAAGCTTTCTTT.

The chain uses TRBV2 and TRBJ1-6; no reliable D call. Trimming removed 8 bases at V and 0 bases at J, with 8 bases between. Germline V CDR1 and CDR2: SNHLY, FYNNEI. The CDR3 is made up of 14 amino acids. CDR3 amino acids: CASCPGSYNSPLHF. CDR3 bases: TGTGCCAGCTGCCCTGGCTCCTATAATTCACCCCTCCACTTT. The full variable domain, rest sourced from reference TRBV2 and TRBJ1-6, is EPEVTQTPSHQVTQMGQEVILRCVPISNHLYFYWYRQILGQKVEFLVSFYNNEISEKSEIFDDQFSVERPDGSNFTLKIRSTKLEDSAMYFCASCPGSYNSPLHFGNGTRLTVT.

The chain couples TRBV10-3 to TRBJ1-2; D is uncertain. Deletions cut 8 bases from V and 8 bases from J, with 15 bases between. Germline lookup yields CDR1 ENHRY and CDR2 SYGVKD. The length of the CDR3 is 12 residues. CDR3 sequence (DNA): TGTGCCATCTACGGTGACGCGCGGGGCTACACCTTC. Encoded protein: CAIYGDARGYTF.

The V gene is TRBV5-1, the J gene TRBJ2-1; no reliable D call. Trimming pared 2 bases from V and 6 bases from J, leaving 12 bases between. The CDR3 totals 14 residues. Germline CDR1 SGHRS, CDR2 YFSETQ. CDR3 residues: CASSFTPGSNEQFF. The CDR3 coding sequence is TGCGCCAGCAGCTTTACGCCTGGCAGCAATGAGCAGTTCTTC.

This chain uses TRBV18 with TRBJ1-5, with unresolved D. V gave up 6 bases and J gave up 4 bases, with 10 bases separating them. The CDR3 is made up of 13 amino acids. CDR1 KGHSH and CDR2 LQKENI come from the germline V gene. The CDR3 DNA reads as TGTGCCAGCTCTCAAGTCCGAAATCAGCCCCAGCATTTT. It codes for CASSQVRNQPQHF.

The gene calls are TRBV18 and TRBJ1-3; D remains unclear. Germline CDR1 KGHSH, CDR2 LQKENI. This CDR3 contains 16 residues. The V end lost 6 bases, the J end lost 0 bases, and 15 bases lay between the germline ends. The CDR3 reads CASSIGRPSSGNTIYF. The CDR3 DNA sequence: TGTGCCAGCTCCATTGGAAGGCCTTCCTCTGGAAACACCATATATTTT.

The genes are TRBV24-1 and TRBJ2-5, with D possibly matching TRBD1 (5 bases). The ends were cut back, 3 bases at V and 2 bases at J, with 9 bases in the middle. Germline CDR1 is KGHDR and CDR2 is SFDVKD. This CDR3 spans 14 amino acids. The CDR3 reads CATSDPGSQETQYF. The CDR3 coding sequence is TGTGCCACCAGTGATCCAGGGTCGCAAGAGACCCAGTACTTC.

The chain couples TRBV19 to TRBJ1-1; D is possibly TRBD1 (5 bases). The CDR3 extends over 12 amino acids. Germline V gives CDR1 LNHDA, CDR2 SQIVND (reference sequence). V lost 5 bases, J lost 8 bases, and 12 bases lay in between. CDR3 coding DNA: TGTGCCAGTAGTCCCGGTCGGGGGGAAGCTTTCTTT. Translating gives CASSPGRGEAFF. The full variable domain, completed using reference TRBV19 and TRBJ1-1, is DGGITQSPKYLFRKEGQNVTLSCEQNLNHDAMYWYRQDPGQGLRLIYYSQIVNDFQKGDIAEGYSVSREKKESFPLTVTSAQKNPTAFYLCASSPGRGEAFFGQGTRLTVV.

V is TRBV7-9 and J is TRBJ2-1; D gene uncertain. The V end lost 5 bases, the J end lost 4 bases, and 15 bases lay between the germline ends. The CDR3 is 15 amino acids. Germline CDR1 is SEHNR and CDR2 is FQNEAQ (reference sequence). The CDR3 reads CASSPSEKVYNEQFF. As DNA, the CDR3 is TGTGCCAGCAGCCCCTCGGAGAAGGTTTACAATGAGCAGTTCTTC. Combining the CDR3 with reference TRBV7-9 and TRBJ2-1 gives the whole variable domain DTGVSQNPRHKITKRGQNVTFRCDPISEHNRLYWYRQTLGQGPEFLTYFQNEAQLEKSRLLSDRFSAERPKGSFSTLEIQRTEQGDSAMYLCASSPSEKVYNEQFFGPGTRLTVL.

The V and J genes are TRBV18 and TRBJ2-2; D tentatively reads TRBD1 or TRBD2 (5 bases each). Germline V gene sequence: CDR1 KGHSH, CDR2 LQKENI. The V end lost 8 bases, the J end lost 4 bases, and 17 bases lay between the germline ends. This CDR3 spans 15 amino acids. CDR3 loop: CASASGTRVTGELFF. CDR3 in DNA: TGTGCCAGCGCTTCCGGGACCCGGGTCACCGGGGAGCTGTTTTTT.

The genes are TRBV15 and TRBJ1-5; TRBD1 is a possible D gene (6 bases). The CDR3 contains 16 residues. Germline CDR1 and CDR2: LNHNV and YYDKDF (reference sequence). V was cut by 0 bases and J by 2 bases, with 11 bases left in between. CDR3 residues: CATSRDGGRGNQPQHF. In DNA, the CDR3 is TGTGCCACCAGCAGAGACGGGGGCAGGGGCAATCAGCCCCAGCATTTT.

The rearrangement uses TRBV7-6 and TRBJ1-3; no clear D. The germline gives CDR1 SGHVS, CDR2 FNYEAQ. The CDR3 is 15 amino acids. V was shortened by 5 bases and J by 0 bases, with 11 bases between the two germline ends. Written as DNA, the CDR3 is TGTGCCAGCAGCAAAGACCTCTACTCTGGAAACACCATATATTTT. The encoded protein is CASSKDLYSGNTIYF.

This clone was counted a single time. DNA for the CDR3: TGTGCCAGCACTTCTTTCGTTGGCAGGGTGGAGAATCAGCCCCAGCATTTT. Protein: CASTSFVGRVENQPQHF. V is TRBV28 and J is TRBJ1-5; maybe TRBD1 (5 bases). This CDR3 comprises 17 residues. The germline gives CDR1 MDHEN, CDR2 SYDVKM. The V and J ends lost 7 bases and 4 bases respectively, with 23 bases between them. The full variable domain, rest sourced from reference TRBV28 and TRBJ1-5, is DVKVTQSSRYLVKRTGEKVFLECVQDMDHENMFWYRQDPGLGLRLIYFSYDVKMKEKGDIPEGYSVSREKKERFSLILESASTNQTSMYLCASTSFVGRVENQPQHFGDGTRLSIL.

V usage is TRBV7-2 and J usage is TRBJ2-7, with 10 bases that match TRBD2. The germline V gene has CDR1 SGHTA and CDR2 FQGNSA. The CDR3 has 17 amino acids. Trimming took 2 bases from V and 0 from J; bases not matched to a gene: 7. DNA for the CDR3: TGTGCCAGCAGCTTATCGGGGTGGACTAGCGGCTCCTACGAGCAGTACTTC. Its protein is CASSLSGWTSGSYEQYF.

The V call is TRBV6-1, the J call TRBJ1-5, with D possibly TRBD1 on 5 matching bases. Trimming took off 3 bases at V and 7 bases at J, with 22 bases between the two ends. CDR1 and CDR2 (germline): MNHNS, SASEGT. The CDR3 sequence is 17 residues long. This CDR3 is CASSDSAGRGVGQPQHF. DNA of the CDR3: TGTGCCAGCAGTGATTCTGCCGGTCGAGGGGTCGGCCAGCCCCAGCATTTT.

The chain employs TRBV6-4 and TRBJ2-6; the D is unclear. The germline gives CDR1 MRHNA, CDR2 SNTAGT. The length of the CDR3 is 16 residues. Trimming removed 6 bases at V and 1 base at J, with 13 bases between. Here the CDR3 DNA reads TGTGCCAGCAGCCTCTCTGCCCATTCTGGGGCCAACGTCCTGACTTTC. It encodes CASSLSAHSGANVLTF.

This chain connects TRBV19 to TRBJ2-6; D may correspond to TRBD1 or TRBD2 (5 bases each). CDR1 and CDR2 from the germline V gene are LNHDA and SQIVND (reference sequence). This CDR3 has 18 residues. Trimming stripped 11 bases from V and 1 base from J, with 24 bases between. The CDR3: CACTDSTAMRSGANVLTF. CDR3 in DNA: TGTGCCTGCACGGACTCGACAGCTATGAGATCTGGGGCCAACGTCCTGACTTTC.

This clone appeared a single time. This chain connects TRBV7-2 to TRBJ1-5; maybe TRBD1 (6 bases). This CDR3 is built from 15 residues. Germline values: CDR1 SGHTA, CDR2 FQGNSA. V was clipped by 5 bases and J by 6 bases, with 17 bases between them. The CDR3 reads CASSLGGAGGQPQHF. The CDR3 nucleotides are TGTGCCAGCAGCCTCGGGGGCGCCGGGGGTCAGCCCCAGCATTTT.

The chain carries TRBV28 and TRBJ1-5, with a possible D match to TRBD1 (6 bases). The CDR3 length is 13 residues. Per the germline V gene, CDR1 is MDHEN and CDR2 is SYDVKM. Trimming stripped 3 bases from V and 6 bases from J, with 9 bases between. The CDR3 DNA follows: TGTGCCAGCAGTTTTGCAGGGGTTCAGCCCCAGCATTTT. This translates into CASSFAGVQPQHF.

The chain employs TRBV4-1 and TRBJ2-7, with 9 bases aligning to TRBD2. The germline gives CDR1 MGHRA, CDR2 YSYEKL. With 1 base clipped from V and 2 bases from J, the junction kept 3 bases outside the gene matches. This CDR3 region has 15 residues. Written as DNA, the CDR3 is TGCGCCAGCAGCCAAGCCCCTAGCGGGACCTACGAGCAGTACTTC. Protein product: CASSQAPSGTYEQYF.

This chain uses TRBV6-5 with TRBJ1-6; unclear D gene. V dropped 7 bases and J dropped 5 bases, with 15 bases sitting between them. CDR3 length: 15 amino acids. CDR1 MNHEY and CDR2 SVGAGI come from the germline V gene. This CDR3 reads CASTRSGLNNSPLHF. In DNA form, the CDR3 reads TGTGCCAGCACCCGTTCCGGCCTTAATAATTCACCCCTCCACTTT.